This TCR beta chain is from a study of blood T cell repertoires in COVID-19. Across the whole study: COVID-19 samples from acute and convalescent phases originated in the United States, Italy and Spain. In each case, the material was cDNA or gDNA derived from T cells, B-cell-depleted T cells, or PBMCs.

The assay was immunoSEQ multiplex PCR, and TCRdb's table has in-frame clones only and misses some. The sample lists about 130,000 clones, about four fifths occurring once. Participants had their cohort set by participant-reported clinical history. Two consecutive negative NP/OP PCR tests, clearance, or resolved symptoms defined Cohort 3 recovery. CDR1 and CDR2 from the germline V gene are SGHAT and FQNNGV. The CDR3 has 14 amino acids. V trimming: 7 bases; J trimming: 4 bases; junction bases outside the gene matches: 6. This clonotype was obtained from a man aged 45-60 years who had recovered from COVID-19. The V gene is TRBV11-2, the J gene TRBJ2-3; 9 positions agree with TRBD1. Input material: PBMCs or T cells enriched from blood (not recorded which). The CDR3 protein is CASNRGREADTQYF. DNA for the CDR3: TGTGCCAGCAACAGGGGGCGCGAGGCAGATACGCAGTATTTT.